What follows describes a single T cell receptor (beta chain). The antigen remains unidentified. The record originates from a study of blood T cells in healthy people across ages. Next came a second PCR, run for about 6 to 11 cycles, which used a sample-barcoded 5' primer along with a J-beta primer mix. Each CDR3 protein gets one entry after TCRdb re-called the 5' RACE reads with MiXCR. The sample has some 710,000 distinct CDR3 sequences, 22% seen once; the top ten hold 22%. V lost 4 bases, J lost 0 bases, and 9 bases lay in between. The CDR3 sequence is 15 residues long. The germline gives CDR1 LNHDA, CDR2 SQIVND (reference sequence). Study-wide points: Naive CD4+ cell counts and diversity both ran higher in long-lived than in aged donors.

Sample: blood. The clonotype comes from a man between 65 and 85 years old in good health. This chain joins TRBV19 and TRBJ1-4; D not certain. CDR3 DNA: TGTGCCAGTAGTAAGCGGGATTCAACTAATGAAAAACTGTTTTTT. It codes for CASSKRDSTNEKLFF. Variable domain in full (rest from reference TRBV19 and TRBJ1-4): DGGITQSPKYLFRKEGQNVTLSCEQNLNHDAMYWYRQDPGQGLRLIYYSQIVNDFQKGDIAEGYSVSREKKESFPLTVTSAQKNPTAFYLCASSKRDSTNEKLFFGSGTQLSVL.